The 29 T cell receptor beta chains given below trace back to one sample, sequenced in a study of T cells in Graves' hyperthyroidism and ophthalmopathy. Amplified regions were TCR beta CDR3 sequences from RNA transcripts. HTBI primers drove first-round RT-PCR of the TCR CDR3. TCRdb ran MiXCR on the multiplex PCR reads and lists one entry per CDR3 protein. Here the sample spans 250,000 to 300,000 distinct CDR3 sequences, 13% being singletons. Sequenced: blood. These receptors all stem from a woman in her thirties with Graves' hyperthyroidism that later progressed to Graves' ophthalmopathy.

The gene calls are TRBV28 and TRBJ1-4, with D perhaps matching TRBD1 (6 bases). This CDR3 is 16 amino acids long. The ends were cut back, 5 bases at V and 0 bases at J, with 13 bases in the middle. Germline CDR1 reads MDHEN; CDR2 reads SYDVKM. The CDR3 loop reads CASSQLQGATNEKLFF. The CDR3 coding sequence is TGTGCCAGCAGTCAACTACAGGGTGCAACTAATGAAAAACTGTTTTTT.

This clonotype was seen ten or more times. This chain connects TRBV5-6 to TRBJ2-7; 11 nucleotides align to TRBD1. This CDR3 spans 15 amino acids. CDR1 is SGHDT, CDR2 YYEEEE, per germline. The V gene end was trimmed by 2 bases and the J gene end by 2 bases; junction bases not matched to a gene: 3. In DNA, the CDR3 is TGTGCCAGCAGCTTCCCGGGACAGGGGGCCTACGAGCAGTACTTC. Translating gives CASSFPGQGAYEQYF.

This clonotype was detected ten times or more. The J gene is TRBJ2-7, the V gene TRBV20-1, with 9 bases that match TRBD1. This CDR3 has 13 residues. Trimming removed 6 bases from V and 0 bases from J; junction bases left unmatched: 3. Germline V CDR1 and CDR2: DFQATT, SNEGSKA (reference sequence). The CDR3 DNA reads as TGCAGTGCAGACAGGGGGGACTCCTACGAGCAGTACTTC. This codes for CSADRGDSYEQYF.

This clonotype was counted many times. The J gene is TRBJ2-5, the V gene TRBV7-2, with no clear D. This CDR3 has 12 residues. V was shortened by 5 bases and J by 3 bases, with 7 bases between the two germline ends. CDR1 SGHTA and CDR2 FQGNSA come from the germline V gene. Written as DNA, the CDR3 is TGTGCCAGCAGCAAGACCGAAGAGACCCAGTACTTC. Its protein product is CASSKTEETQYF.

The chain recombines TRBV2 with TRBJ2-3, with TRBD2 matching 10 bases. V was pared by 3 bases and J by 6 bases, with 12 bases of the junction left unmatched. Per germline, CDR1 SNHLY and CDR2 FYNNEI. There are 17 residues in the CDR3. The CDR3 sequence: CASSETSGPPTTDTQYF. The CDR3 nucleotides read TGTGCCAGCAGTGAGACTAGCGGGCCCCCGACCACGGATACGCAGTATTTT. Full variable domain (outside the CDR3, taken from reference TRBV2 and TRBJ2-3): EPEVTQTPSHQVTQMGQEVILRCVPISNHLYFYWYRQILGQKVEFLVSFYNNEISEKSEIFDDQFSVERPDGSNFTLKIRSTKLEDSAMYFCASSETSGPPTTDTQYFGPGTRLTVL.

Many counts were recorded for this clonotype. The rearrangement uses TRBV28 and TRBJ2-5; 11 nucleotides line up with TRBD2. The CDR3 length is 16 residues. The germline V gene has CDR1 MDHEN and CDR2 SYDVKM. The V segment lost 7 bases and the J segment 5 bases; nucleotides outside the gene matches: 12. CDR3 protein: CASTTSLAGGWETQYF. The CDR3 region has the DNA TGTGCCAGCACTACTTCCCTAGCGGGAGGTTGGGAGACCCAGTACTTC.

There are a few counts of this clonotype. The chain uses TRBV6-1 and TRBJ2-1; D not resolved. The CDR3 covers 12 residues. Trimming took 10 bases from V and 7 from J, leaving 14 bases between them. Germline V gene sequence: CDR1 MNHNS, CDR2 SASEGT. The CDR3 loop is CATVPRLNEQFF. The CDR3 nucleotides read TGTGCCACCGTCCCGAGGTTGAATGAGCAGTTCTTC.

This clonotype occurred many times. DNA of the CDR3: TGCAGCGCCAGGGGGTCAATGAACACTGAAGCTTTCTTT. Encoded protein: CSARGSMNTEAFF. The chain combines TRBV29-1 with TRBJ1-1, with 7 bases fitting TRBD1. The germline CDR1 and CDR2 sequences are SQVTM and ANQGSEA. CDR3 length: 13 amino acids. J was trimmed by 0 bases and V by 7 bases; bases with no gene match: 5.

Ten or more counts support this clonotype. The rearrangement uses TRBV18 and TRBJ2-3; weak D call: TRBD2 (6 bases). V lost 6 bases and J lost 4, with 20 bases in between. This CDR3 has 16 residues. Germline assignment: CDR1 KGHSH and CDR2 LQKENI. Here the CDR3 reads CASSPQGGKGADTQYF. CDR3 nucleotide sequence: TGTGCCAGCTCTCCGCAGGGCGGGAAAGGAGCAGATACGCAGTATTTT.

About this clonotype itself: The germline gene is not matched at one end of the junction; a read error may be the cause. The chain has TRBV7-2 and TRBJ2-7, with D possibly TRBD2 on 5 matching bases. This CDR3 is 13 amino acids long. The germline gives CDR1 SGHTA, CDR2 FQGNSA. In DNA form, the CDR3 reads TGCGCCAGCAGCCAAGGTATAGCGTACGAGCAGTACTTC. Its translation: CASSQGIAYEQYF.

A few counts support this clonotype. The V call is TRBV20-1, the J call TRBJ2-5; 7 positions agree with TRBD2. Germline assignment: CDR1 DFQATT and CDR2 SNEGSKA (reference sequence). With V trimmed by 7 bases and J by 2 bases, 10 bases remained unmatched. The CDR3 is made up of 14 amino acids. For the CDR3, the DNA is TGCAGTGTCGACAGCGGGGTACTACAAGAGACCCAGTACTTC. Translation gives CSVDSGVLQETQYF.

The gene calls are TRBV3-1 and TRBJ2-7, with D perhaps being TRBD1 or TRBD2 (5 bases each). CDR1 is LGHDT and CDR2 is YNNKEL in the germline V gene (reference sequence). CDR3 length equals 14 residues. Trimming removed 4 bases at V and 4 bases at J, with 14 bases between. The CDR3: CASSPLGWGYEQYF. In DNA form, the CDR3 reads TGTGCCAGCAGCCCACTCGGGTGGGGGTACGAGCAGTACTTC.

The V gene is TRBV5-1, the J gene TRBJ1-1, with unresolved D. V was pared by 3 bases and J by 1 base, with 10 bases between. The CDR3 loop spans 14 amino acids. Per germline, CDR1 SGHRS and CDR2 YFSETQ. The CDR3 protein is CASSSARKNTEAFF. The CDR3, as DNA: TGCGCCAGCAGCTCCGCCCGGAAGAACACTGAAGCTTTCTTT.

Comments on this clonotype: The junction differs from germline at one of its ends, possibly a read error. The chain employs TRBV19 and TRBJ1-1; D not certain. This CDR3 has 14 residues. Germline lookup yields CDR1 LNHDA and CDR2 SQIVND (reference sequence). The DNA of the CDR3 is TGTGCCGGTAGTATAGAGGGCTTGAACACTGAAGCTTTCTTT. It is translated as CAGSIEGLNTEAFF.

In this sample, this clonotype turned up many times. V and J are TRBV2 and TRBJ1-2; D unclear. Germline lookup yields CDR1 SNHLY and CDR2 FYNNEI. This CDR3 has 12 amino acids. The V and J ends lost 5 bases and 8 bases respectively, with 12 bases between them. The CDR3 reads CASSWTVEGYTF. The CDR3, as DNA: TGTGCCAGCAGTTGGACGGTGGAGGGCTACACCTTC.

This clonotype has a count of ten or more. The rearrangement uses TRBV7-3 and TRBJ1-5; D uncertain. The ends were cut back, 2 bases at V and 0 bases at J, with 20 bases in the middle. There are 19 residues in the CDR3. In germline, CDR1 is SGHTA, CDR2 FQGTGA. In DNA form, the CDR3 reads TGTGCCAGCAGCTTACATCCAGAATCAAGGATTCATAGCAATCAGCCCCAGCATTTT. This translates into CASSLHPESRIHSNQPQHF.

This clonotype has a handful of counts. The chain carries TRBV10-3 and TRBJ2-1; D unclear. Germline V gene sequence: CDR1 ENHRY, CDR2 SYGVKD. The V end was cut by 5 bases, the J end by 0 bases, with 11 bases between. CDR3 size: 15 residues. DNA of the CDR3: TGTGCCATCAGTCCCGACGCGAGCTCCTACAATGAGCAGTTCTTC. It is translated as CAISPDASSYNEQFF.

J is TRBJ2-5 and V is TRBV30, with 7 bases fitting TRBD1. Looked up from germline, CDR1 is GTSNPN and CDR2 is SVGIG (reference sequence). The CDR3 runs 13 residues. J lost 5 bases, V lost 5 bases, and 8 bases had no gene match. The CDR3 reads CAWAQGVGETQYF. The CDR3 DNA sequence: TGTGCCTGGGCCCAGGGGGTGGGTGAGACCCAGTACTTC.

The V gene is TRBV7-9, the J gene TRBJ2-1, with 8 bases fitting TRBD2. The CDR3 extends over 15 amino acids. V gave up 5 bases and J gave up 3 bases; unmatched junction bases: 6. Germline V gene data show CDR1 as SEHNR and CDR2 as FQNEAQ (reference sequence). Here the CDR3 DNA reads TGTGCCAGCAGCGGGGCTAGCGGGTTCTACAATGAGCAGTTCTTC. As protein: CASSGASGFYNEQFF.

This chain joins TRBV15 and TRBJ2-2; D not certain. From germline, CDR1 is LNHNV and CDR2 YYDKDF (reference sequence). The CDR3 length is 14 residues. Between the trimmed V and J ends, which lost 4 bases and 4 bases, there was a span of 10 bases. CDR3 protein: CATSNYGTTGELFF. The CDR3 bases are TGTGCCACCAGCAATTATGGTACCACCGGGGAGCTGTTTTTT. The variable domain in full, completed from reference TRBV15 and TRBJ2-2, reads DAMVIQNPRYQVTQFGKPVTLSCSQTLNHNVMYWYQQKSSQAPKLLFHYYDKDFNNEADTPDNFQSRRPNTSFCFLDIRSPGLGDTAMYLCATSNYGTTGELFFGEGSRLTVL.

CDR3 sequence: CASSFGGRSYEQYF. CDR3 sequence (DNA): TGTGCCAGCAGTTTTGGCGGGAGGTCCTACGAGCAGTACTTC. The V and J genes are TRBV28 and TRBJ2-7; TRBD2 matches 8 bases. This CDR3 has 14 residues. In germline, CDR1 is MDHEN, CDR2 SYDVKM. V shed 3 bases and J 1 base; nucleotides not matched to a gene: 2.

This clonotype has ten or more counts. This chain links TRBV6-1 with TRBJ1-3; D uncertain. The CDR3 spans 14 residues. The germline CDR1 and CDR2 sequences are MNHNS and SASEGT. The germline V and J ends were trimmed by 7 bases and 0 bases, with 10 bases remaining between them. CDR3 amino acids: CASISGDSGNTIYF. For the CDR3, the DNA is TGTGCCAGCATCTCCGGAGACTCTGGAAACACCATATATTTT.

This clonotype has a count of ten or more. The V and J genes are TRBV28 and TRBJ1-6; tentatively, D is TRBD1 (5 bases). From germline, CDR1 is MDHEN and CDR2 SYDVKM. The CDR3 extends over 12 amino acids. Trimming took 3 bases from V and 13 from J, leaving 10 bases between them. The CDR3 DNA reads as TGTGCCAGCAGTTTCGACAGTAACCCCCTCCACTTT. It yields the protein CASSFDSNPLHF.

A few counts support this clonotype. The chain employs TRBV9 and TRBJ2-3; D perhaps matches TRBD2 (6 bases). With 7 bases removed from V and 0 bases from J, the gap between germline ends came to 15 bases. The CDR3 totals 15 residues. Germline-derived CDR1 and CDR2 are SGDLS and YYNGEE. CDR3 nucleotide sequence: TGTGCCAGCGGTATGACTGGGGGGAGCACAGATACGCAGTATTTT. Protein: CASGMTGGSTDTQYF. Complete variable domain (other parts from reference TRBV9 and TRBJ2-3): DSGVTQTPKHLITATGQRVTLRCSPRSGDLSVYWYQQSLDQGLQFLIQYYNGEERAKGNILERFSAQQFPDLHSELNLSSLELGDSALYFCASGMTGGSTDTQYFGPGTRLTVL.

This clonotype was recorded at least ten times. The chain carries TRBV6-1 and TRBJ2-2; possibly TRBD1 for D (6 bases). The germline CDR1 and CDR2 sequences are MNHNS and SASEGT. V was cut by 1 base and J by 7 bases, with 10 bases left in between. The CDR3 covers 14 residues. In DNA, the CDR3 is TGTGCCAGCAGTGAAGACAGGGCGAACGGGGAGCTGTTTTTT. Protein product: CASSEDRANGELFF.

Ten or more counts support this clonotype. The chain uses TRBV11-2 and TRBJ2-3, with D unclear. The CDR3 loop spans 18 amino acids. V lost 4 bases and J 4 bases, leaving 24 bases between the germline ends. The germline V gene has CDR1 SGHAT and CDR2 FQNNGV. This CDR3 reads CASSSPLGFDGRSDTQYF. The CDR3 DNA follows: TGTGCCAGCAGCTCCCCATTAGGGTTTGATGGCAGGTCAGATACGCAGTATTTT.

The J gene is TRBJ2-3, the V gene TRBV6-2 or TRBV6-3; tentative D call: TRBD1 (5 bases). This CDR3 has 13 amino acids. Germline CDR1 and CDR2: MNHEY and SVGEGT. Trimming took 4 bases from V and 2 from J, leaving 7 bases between them. CDR3 sequence (DNA): TGTGCCAGCAGTTGGACAACCACAGATACGCAGTATTTT. Translating it yields CASSWTTTDTQYF.

This clonotype was seen repeatedly, ten times or more. The chain links TRBV7-3 to TRBJ2-1; possibly TRBD2 for D (6 bases). Germline CDR1 reads SGHTA; CDR2 reads FQGTGA. Trimming took off 8 bases at V and 5 bases at J, with 13 bases between the two ends. There are 13 residues in the CDR3. CDR3: CASRSSGDNEQFF. The CDR3 DNA reads TGTGCCAGCCGGAGTAGCGGAGACAATGAGCAGTTCTTC. Drawing the rest from reference TRBV7-3 and TRBJ2-1, the complete variable domain is GAGVSQTPSNKVTEKGKYVELRCDPISGHTALYWYRQSLGQGPEFLIYFQGTGAADDSGLPNDRFFAVRPEGSVSTLKIQRTERGDSAVYLCASRSSGDNEQFFGPGTRLTVL.

In its sample, this clonotype was seen many times. This chain connects TRBV20-1 to TRBJ2-7; 9 bases are a match to TRBD2. The CDR3 is 12 amino acids. Germline CDR1 DFQATT, CDR2 SNEGSKA (reference sequence). J was trimmed by 4 bases and V by 6 bases; bases with no gene match: 4. CDR3 protein: CSARTSAYEQYF. Here the CDR3 DNA reads TGCAGTGCCCGGACTAGCGCTTACGAGCAGTACTTC.